This TCR beta chain originates from a study of OX40 agonist ivuxolimab in advanced cancers. In the study overall: With ivuxolimab, an agonistic anti-OX40 (CD134) antibody, patients were treated. With a range of roughly 20 to 90, age averaged approximately 55 years, and approximately 83% were male.

General study points: Clonal expansion by week 6 occurred in CD4+ and CD8+ blood T cells (at 0.1 to 3.0 mg/kg). Among T cells, CD8+ cells averaged more expanded clones than CD4+ cells.

Turning to this clone: Its cognate antigen is unknown.

Produced via immunoSEQ multiplex PCR; TCRdb's table is partial and in-frame only. Of about 60,000 clones listed, about 89% are singletons. The V gene's germline CDR1 is MNHEY and CDR2 SMNVEV (reference sequence). Trimming removed 3 bases at V and 3 bases at J, with 5 bases between. The CDR3 is 13 amino acids. Specimen: CD4+ or CD8+ T cells sorted from blood, collected in a trial of the OX40 agonist ivuxolimab. The TCR originated in an adult with an advanced solid tumor such as melanoma, head and neck, liver or kidney cancer. V and J are TRBV27 and TRBJ1-4; D not resolved. CDR3 bases: TGTGCCAGCAGTTTTAGGGCTAATGAAAAACTGTTTTTT. Encoded protein: CASSFRANEKLFF.